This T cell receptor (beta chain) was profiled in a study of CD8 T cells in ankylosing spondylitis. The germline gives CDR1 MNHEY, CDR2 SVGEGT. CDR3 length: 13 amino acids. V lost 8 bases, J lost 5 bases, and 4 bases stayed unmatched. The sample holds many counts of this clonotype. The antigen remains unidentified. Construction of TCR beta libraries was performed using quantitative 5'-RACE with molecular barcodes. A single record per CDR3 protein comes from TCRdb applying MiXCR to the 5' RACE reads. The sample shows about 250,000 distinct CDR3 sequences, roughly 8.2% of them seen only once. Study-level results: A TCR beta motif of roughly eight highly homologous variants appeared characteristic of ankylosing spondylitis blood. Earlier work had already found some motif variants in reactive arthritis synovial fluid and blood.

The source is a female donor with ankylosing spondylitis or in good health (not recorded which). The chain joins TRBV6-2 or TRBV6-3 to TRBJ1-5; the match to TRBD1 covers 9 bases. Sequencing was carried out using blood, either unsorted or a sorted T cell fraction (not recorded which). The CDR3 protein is CASRTGVDQPQHF. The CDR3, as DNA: TGTGCCAGCCGGACAGGGGTGGATCAGCCCCAGCATTTT.